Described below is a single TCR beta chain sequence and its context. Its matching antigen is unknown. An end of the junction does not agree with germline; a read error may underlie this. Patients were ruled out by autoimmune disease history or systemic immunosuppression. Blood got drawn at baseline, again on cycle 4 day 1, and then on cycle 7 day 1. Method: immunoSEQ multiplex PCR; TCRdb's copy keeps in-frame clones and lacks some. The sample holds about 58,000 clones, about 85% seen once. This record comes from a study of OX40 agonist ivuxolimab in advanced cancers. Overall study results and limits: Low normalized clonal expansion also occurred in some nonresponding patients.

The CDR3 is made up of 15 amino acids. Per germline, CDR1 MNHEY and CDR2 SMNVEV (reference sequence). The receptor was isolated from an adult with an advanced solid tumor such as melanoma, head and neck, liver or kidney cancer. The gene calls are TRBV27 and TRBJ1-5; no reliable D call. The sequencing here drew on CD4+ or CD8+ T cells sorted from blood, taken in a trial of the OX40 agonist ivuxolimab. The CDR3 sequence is CASSLSWASNQPQHF. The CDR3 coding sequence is TGTGCCAGCAGCTTATCTTGGGCGAGCAATCAGCCCCAGCATTTT.